This TCR beta chain was identified during a study of T cells in Graves' hyperthyroidism and ophthalmopathy. This clonotype was picked up a small number of times. TCR beta CDR3 sequences were amplified from RNA transcripts. RT-PCR in the first round (using the HTBI primer set) targeted the TCR CDR3. TCRdb re-called the multiplex PCR reads with MiXCR, one entry per CDR3 protein. The sample includes 300,000 to 400,000 distinct CDR3 sequences, around 18% of them seen just once. Material: blood. This clonotype originated in a man between 18 and 35 years old with Graves' ophthalmopathy.

CDR3 sequence (DNA): TGCGCCAGCAGTGAGTCAGGACCAACGCGTGGCGGGGAGCTGTTTTTT. It encodes CASSESGPTRGGELFF. The J gene is TRBJ2-2, the V gene TRBV10-1; no reliable D call. With 0 bases removed from V and 7 bases from J, the gap between germline ends came to 15 bases. This CDR3 comprises 16 residues. Germline V gives CDR1 WNHNN, CDR2 SYGVQD (reference sequence).